The next 2 T cell receptor beta chains were all read from a single sample in a study of human T cells and chemical hapten exposure. As to time point: patch test 1, 2 weeks after DPC sensitization. Treatment indicated: therapeutic diphenylcyclopropenone sensitization with weekly scalp DPC. MiXCR was run by TCRdb on the RACE reads, yielding one entry per CDR3 protein. This table holds about 90,000 distinct CDR3 sequences, roughly a tenth found once. This material consisted of whole blood, taken in connection with sensitization to the hapten diphenylcyclopropenone (DPC). The receptors come from a man in his forties with alopecia areata. Some clones in this sample may be carry-over from other donors' samples.

Only a few counts were recorded for this clonotype. The rearrangement uses TRBV6-2 or TRBV6-3 and TRBJ2-1, with 7 positions matching TRBD2. From germline, CDR1 is MNHEY and CDR2 SVGEGT. The CDR3 sequence is 15 residues long. Trimming removed 3 bases from V and 5 bases from J; junction bases left unmatched: 7. This chain's CDR3 is CASSYKLARHNEQFF. The CDR3, as DNA: TGTGCCAGCAGTTATAAACTAGCGCGACACAATGAGCAGTTCTTC.

The rearrangement joins TRBV11-3 to TRBJ1-2, with 7 bases identical to TRBD1. Germline V gene lookup returns CDR1 SGHNT and CDR2 YENEEA. The J segment lost 1 base and the V segment lost 4 bases, leaving 3 bases of the junction unmatched. This CDR3 has 14 amino acids. The DNA for the CDR3 is TGTGCCAGCAGCTCACAGGGGAGTAACTATGGCTACACCTTC. As protein: CASSSQGSNYGYTF.